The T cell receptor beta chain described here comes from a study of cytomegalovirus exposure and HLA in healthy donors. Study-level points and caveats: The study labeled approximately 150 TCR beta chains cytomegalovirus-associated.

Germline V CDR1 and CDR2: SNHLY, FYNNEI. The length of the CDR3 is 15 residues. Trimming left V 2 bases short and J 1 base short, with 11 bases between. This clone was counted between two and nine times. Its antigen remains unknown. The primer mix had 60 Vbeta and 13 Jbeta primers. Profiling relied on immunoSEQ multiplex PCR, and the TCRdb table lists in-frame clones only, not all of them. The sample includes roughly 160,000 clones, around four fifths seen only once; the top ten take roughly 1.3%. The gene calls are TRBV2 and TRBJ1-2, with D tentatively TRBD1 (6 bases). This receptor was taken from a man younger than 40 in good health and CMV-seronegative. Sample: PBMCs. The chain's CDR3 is CASSERGAHNYGYTF. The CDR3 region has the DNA TGTGCCAGCAGTGAACGGGGGGCGCATAACTATGGCTACACCTTC. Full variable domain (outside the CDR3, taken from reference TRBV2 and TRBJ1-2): EPEVTQTPSHQVTQMGQEVILRCVPISNHLYFYWYRQILGQKVEFLVSFYNNEISEKSEIFDDQFSVERPDGSNFTLKIRSTKLEDSAMYFCASSERGAHNYGYTFGSGTRLTVV.